The 26 T cell receptor beta chains listed next were all sequenced from one sample in a study of cytomegalovirus exposure and HLA in healthy donors. Primers: 60 Vbeta forward and 13 Jbeta reverse. TCRdb's table, derived via immunoSEQ multiplex PCR, lists solely in-frame clones and lacks some. This table holds 100,000 to 150,000 clones, around 73% found once. Sequenced material: PBMCs. Source of these receptors: a man aged 55 to 70 in good health and CMV-seropositive.

J is TRBJ2-5 and V is TRBV6-6, with D maybe TRBD2 (6 bases). Trimming removed 6 bases at V and 3 bases at J, with 11 bases between. The CDR3 consists of 13 residues. Germline V CDR1 and CDR2: MNHNY, SVGAGI (reference sequence). The chain's CDR3 is CASRSWREETQYF. DNA of the CDR3: TGTGCCAGCAGGTCTTGGAGGGAAGAGACCCAGTACTTC.

Worth noting for this clone: Without the conserved terminal phenylalanine or tryptophan, this CDR3 likely stems from a read error. It is unclear where the CDR3 begins or ends on the DNA, so no DNA is shown, and the CDR3 is as TCRdb lists it. The rearrangement joins TRBV5-1 to TRBJ2-7; TRBD2, the table's D call, was not compared with the DNA. The CDR3 has 13 residues if both end residues are counted. Germline values: CDR1 SGHRS, CDR2 YFSETQ. The CDR3 protein is CASSLGAGGPLIL.

CDR3 region: CASSKTGGNYGYTF. The CDR3 nucleotides are TGTGCCAGCAGTAAAACAGGGGGTAACTATGGCTACACCTTC. The chain recombines TRBV4-2 with TRBJ1-2; TRBD1 aligns across 8 bases. Looked up from germline, CDR1 is LGHNA and CDR2 is YNFKEQ. This CDR3 has 14 residues. V was clipped by 6 bases and J by 1 base; unmatched bases: 4.

The chain combines TRBV28 with TRBJ1-5, with D perhaps TRBD1 (6 bases). Per the germline V gene, CDR1 is MDHEN and CDR2 is SYDVKM. The V and J ends lost 9 bases and 4 bases respectively, with 10 bases between them. The CDR3 has 12 amino acids. CDR3 region: CASAGANQPQHF. The DNA for the CDR3 is TGTGCCAGTGCGGGGGCAAATCAGCCCCAGCATTTT.

J is TRBJ2-1 and V is TRBV30; 11 nucleotides line up with TRBD2. Losses at the gene ends were 5 bases for V and 4 bases for J; bases not matched to a gene: 4. From germline, CDR1 is GTSNPN and CDR2 SVGIG (reference sequence). This CDR3 region has 14 residues. The CDR3 spells CAWRRLAGYNEQFF. DNA of the CDR3: TGTGCCTGGCGGCGACTAGCGGGGTACAATGAGCAGTTCTTC.

The chain has TRBV2 and TRBJ2-2; TRBD2 agrees at 9 bases. This CDR3 has 18 residues. Germline V CDR1 and CDR2: SNHLY, FYNNEI. With 6 bases clipped from V and 0 bases from J, the junction kept 11 bases outside the gene matches. Written as DNA, the CDR3 is TGTGCCAGCAGGACGACCTCGCTAGCGGGGCCGAACACCGGGGAGCTGTTTTTT. This gives the protein CASRTTSLAGPNTGELFF.

This clone appeared a few times. The chain carries TRBV7-2 and TRBJ2-7; 9 nucleotides line up with TRBD1. This CDR3 has 15 residues. Germline CDR1 reads SGHTA; CDR2 reads FQGNSA. Trimming cost V 1 base and J 2 bases; bases outside gene matches: 3. The CDR3 sequence: CASSLVGQGPYEQYF. Written as DNA, the CDR3 is TGTGCCAGCAGCTTAGTGGGACAGGGTCCCTACGAGCAGTACTTC.

There are a few counts of this clone. The V call is TRBV28, the J call TRBJ1-4; D is possibly TRBD1 (6 bases). Per the germline V gene, CDR1 is MDHEN and CDR2 is SYDVKM. V was cut by 4 bases and J by 8 bases, with 17 bases left in between. The CDR3 contains 15 residues. The CDR3 sequence: CASSSHSGTKEKLFF. The CDR3 DNA reads as TGTGCCAGCAGTTCCCACTCCGGGACAAAGGAAAAACTGTTTTTT.

V gene TRBV7-9 combines with J gene TRBJ1-3, with D possibly being TRBD1 (6 bases). V lost 5 bases to trimming and J lost 0 bases, with 17 bases between them. Germline V gene data show CDR1 as SEHNR and CDR2 as FQNEAQ (reference sequence). The CDR3 has 17 residues. The CDR3 loop reads CASSLRTAVGSGNTIYF. CDR3 in DNA: TGTGCCAGCAGCCTTCGGACAGCGGTAGGCTCTGGAAACACCATATATTTT.

This sequence joins TRBV20-1 and TRBJ1-3; the D is unclear. The CDR3 length is 10 residues. The V end was cut by 7 bases, the J end by 4 bases, with 5 bases between. CDR1 and CDR2 from the germline V gene are DFQATT and SNEGSKA (reference sequence). CDR3 region: CSVLGNTIYF. The CDR3 nucleotides read TGCAGTGTCTTAGGAAACACCATATATTTT.

The chain employs TRBV9 and TRBJ1-4; D is uncertain. Germline V gene sequence: CDR1 SGDLS, CDR2 YYNGEE. Trimming left V 1 base short and J 4 bases short, with 8 bases between. The CDR3 is made up of 14 amino acids. CDR3 sequence: CASSVQVDNEKLFF. For the CDR3, the DNA is TGTGCCAGCAGCGTACAGGTGGATAATGAAAAACTGTTTTTT. Together with reference TRBV9 and TRBJ1-4, the CDR3 gives the full variable domain: DSGVTQTPKHLITATGQRVTLRCSPRSGDLSVYWYQQSLDQGLQFLIQYYNGEERAKGNILERFSAQQFPDLHSELNLSSLELGDSALYFCASSVQVDNEKLFFGSGTQLSVL.

The chain has TRBV9 and TRBJ1-3, with D perhaps TRBD1 (6 bases). V was pared by 4 bases and J by 3 bases, with 23 bases between. Per the germline V gene, CDR1 is SGDLS and CDR2 is YYNGEE. The CDR3 is 18 residues long. For the CDR3, the DNA is TGTGCCAGCAGCTATGATGCCCCGGGCAGGGGTAGTGGAAACACCATATATTTT. Translation gives CASSYDAPGRGSGNTIYF.

Only a few counts were recorded for this clone. CDR3 region: CAIGGRGQADTQYF. CDR3 sequence (DNA): TGTGCCATCGGGGGCAGGGGGCAGGCAGATACGCAGTATTTT. The chain uses TRBV10-3 and TRBJ2-3; the match to TRBD1 covers 8 bases. The CDR3 has 14 amino acids. Germline values: CDR1 ENHRY, CDR2 SYGVKD. V shed 8 bases and J 4 bases; nucleotides not matched to a gene: 8.

The V call is TRBV28, the J call TRBJ2-5, with D possibly being TRBD2 (5 bases). Germline assignment: CDR1 MDHEN and CDR2 SYDVKM. This CDR3 is 14 amino acids long. V was trimmed by 7 bases and J by 2 bases, leaving 14 bases between them. The CDR3 protein is CASKWSGVQETQYF. DNA of the CDR3: TGTGCCAGCAAGTGGTCCGGGGTTCAAGAGACCCAGTACTTC.

The chain joins TRBV13 to TRBJ2-5, with a weak D call TRBD2 (7 bases). Germline values: CDR1 PRHDT, CDR2 FYEKMQ (reference sequence). This CDR3 is 14 amino acids long. Trimming pared 0 bases from V and 7 bases from J, leaving 12 bases between. The CDR3 DNA reads as TGTGCCAGCAGCTTAGGCGGCGGGGGCGCGACCCAGTACTTC. Residues: CASSLGGGGATQYF.

The chain combines TRBV27 with TRBJ1-6; 9 bases are shared with TRBD1. The V gene end was trimmed by 6 bases and the J gene end by 7 bases; junction bases not matched to a gene: 7. The V gene's germline CDR1 is MNHEY and CDR2 SMNVEV (reference sequence). The CDR3 is 15 amino acids. The CDR3 loop is CASRTGTGSNSPLHF. CDR3 nucleotides: TGTGCCAGCAGAACCGGGACAGGGTCGAATTCACCCCTCCACTTT.

CDR3 sequence (DNA): TGTGCCAGCACCTTCGGGGGGGGCGCCTACGAGCAGTACTTC. Its protein product is CASTFGGGAYEQYF. V usage is TRBV13 and J usage is TRBJ2-7, with 8 bases matching TRBD2. The CDR3 spans 14 residues. Per germline, CDR1 PRHDT and CDR2 FYEKMQ (reference sequence). Trimming took 7 bases from V and 2 from J; bases not matched to a gene: 7.

The chain links TRBV28 to TRBJ2-7; 8 nucleotides align to TRBD1. V shed 6 bases, J shed 1 base, and the junction held 8 bases outside the gene matches. The CDR3 length is 15 residues. CDR1 and CDR2 from the germline V gene are MDHEN and SYDVKM. CDR3 protein: CASRPTQGASYEQYF. The CDR3 nucleotides read TGTGCCAGCAGACCGACCCAGGGGGCTTCCTACGAGCAGTACTTC.

The sample holds a few counts of this clone. This rearrangement joins TRBV19 to TRBJ1-1; no definite D call. Germline V lookup: CDR1 LNHDA, CDR2 SQIVND (reference sequence). The CDR3 loop spans 14 amino acids. V was cut by 7 bases and J by 3 bases, with 15 bases left in between. The CDR3 DNA sequence: TGTGCCAGTATCCGGTCTGAGGCTTACACTGAAGCTTTCTTT. It is translated as CASIRSEAYTEAFF.

This clone appeared many times. The gene calls are TRBV6-6 and TRBJ2-1; 11 bases align to TRBD1. V shed 2 bases, J shed 7 bases, and the junction held 4 bases outside the gene matches. CDR1 is MNHNY and CDR2 is SVGAGI in the germline V gene (reference sequence). The CDR3 totals 15 residues. The CDR3 DNA reads as TGTGCCAGCAGTTACGGACAGGGGGCGCGGAATGAGCAGTTCTTC. Amino acids: CASSYGQGARNEQFF.

The rearrangement uses TRBV7-6 and TRBJ1-1; weak D call: TRBD1 (6 bases). The CDR3 runs to 13 residues. Germline CDR1 SGHVS, CDR2 FNYEAQ. V lost 4 bases and J lost 1, with 7 bases in between. CDR3 DNA sequence: TGTGCCAGCAGCTCACAGGGGAACACTGAAGCTTTCTTT. Translating it yields CASSSQGNTEAFF.

The gene calls are TRBV5-1 and TRBJ1-2; no clear D. CDR1 and CDR2 (germline): SGHRS, YFSETQ. The CDR3 length is 15 residues. V was shortened by 3 bases and J by 7 bases, with 19 bases between the two germline ends. The CDR3 sequence is CASSSAATEQPGYTF. The CDR3 bases are TGCGCCAGCAGCTCCGCGGCGACGGAGCAACCTGGCTACACCTTC.

This chain links TRBV2 with TRBJ1-6; D is unresolved. This CDR3 spans 14 amino acids. Trimming removed 2 bases from V and 7 bases from J, with 9 bases in between. Germline values: CDR1 SNHLY, CDR2 FYNNEI. CDR3 loop: CASSEWAENSPLHF. The CDR3 nucleotides read TGTGCCAGCAGTGAATGGGCTGAAAATTCACCCCTCCACTTT.

The rearrangement uses TRBV10-2 and TRBJ2-7, with D perhaps matching TRBD1 (7 bases). This CDR3 is built from 18 residues. Deletions cut 2 bases from V and 2 bases from J, with 22 bases between. Per the germline V gene, CDR1 is WSHSY and CDR2 is SAAADI. Here the CDR3 DNA reads TGCGCCAGCAGTGAGCCAGACGCGGGACAGAATCGCACCTACGAGCAGTACTTC. Amino acid sequence: CASSEPDAGQNRTYEQYF.

CDR3 coding DNA: TGTGCCTGGAGTCTAGAGGGCACTGAAGCTTTCTTT. Amino acid sequence: CAWSLEGTEAFF. The chain uses TRBV30 and TRBJ1-1; no firm D call. In germline, CDR1 is GTSNPN, CDR2 SVGIG (reference sequence). The CDR3 is 12 amino acids. Trimming removed 2 bases from V and 4 bases from J, with 8 bases in between.

The rearrangement joins TRBV23-1 to TRBJ1-5; 10 bases line up with TRBD1. TRBV23-1 has ORF status, its function being uncertain. The CDR3 extends over 16 amino acids. Trimming at V came to 3 bases and at J to 4 bases, leaving 6 bases not matched to a gene. The CDR3 loop is CASSQHDRGQNQPQHF. The CDR3 region has the DNA TGCGCCAGCAGTCAGCACGACAGGGGGCAAAATCAGCCCCAGCATTTT.